A single sample is the source of the 8 T cell receptor beta chains below, sequenced in a study of T cell changes during pregnancy in multiple sclerosis. The table came from immunoSEQ multiplex PCR; TCRdb's copy has only in-frame clones and leaves some out. The sample carries over 65,000 clones, approximately 90% recorded once. Material: peripheral blood, obtained in the first trimester of pregnancy. The receptors here all came from a female donor with multiple sclerosis, enrolled in a pregnancy study.

The chain recombines TRBV27 with TRBJ1-6; TRBD1 agrees at 7 bases. Unmatched junction bases numbered 12, after V lost 5 bases and J lost 11 bases. CDR3 size: 15 residues. CDR1 is MNHEY, CDR2 SMNVEV, per germline (reference sequence). Here the CDR3 DNA reads TGTGCCAGCAGTACCTCCGGGACAGTGGGTACACCCCTCCACTTT. Protein product: CASSTSGTVGTPLHF.

The chain links TRBV7-8 to TRBJ1-3; D unresolved. Trimming took off 4 bases at V and 1 base at J, with 8 bases between the two ends. The CDR3 contains 14 residues. Germline V CDR1 and CDR2: SGHVS, FQNEAQ. CDR3 sequence reads: CASSYTASGNTIYF. The CDR3 region has the DNA TGTGCCAGCAGCTATACAGCTTCTGGAAACACCATATATTTT.

This rearrangement joins TRBV5-6 to TRBJ2-4; TRBD1 matches at 7 bases. The CDR3 runs to 17 residues. J gave up 0 bases and V 5 bases, and 11 bases lay outside the gene matches. Germline loops: CDR1 SGHDT, CDR2 YYEEEE. CDR3 bases: TGTGCCAGCAGACGAGAACAGGGGAAACTAGCCAAAAACATTCAGTACTTC. It codes for CASRREQGKLAKNIQYF.

The CDR3 DNA sequence: TGTGCCAGCACCCATAACACAGGGGAATACTATGGCTACACCTTC. Protein sequence: CASTHNTGEYYGYTF. The V call is TRBV2, the J call TRBJ1-2; 7 bases line up with TRBD1. Germline CDR1 is SNHLY and CDR2 is FYNNEI. This CDR3 spans 15 amino acids. V was clipped by 7 bases and J by 3 bases; unmatched bases: 11.

The CDR3 region has the DNA TGCGCCAGCAGCTTGGGGGACAGGGGTTCCAATCAGCCCCAGCATTTT. This translates into CASSLGDRGSNQPQHF. V is TRBV5-1 and J is TRBJ1-5, with 10 bases fitting TRBD1. With 0 bases clipped from V and 3 bases from J, the junction kept 3 bases outside the gene matches. The CDR3 has 16 residues. Germline CDR1 and CDR2: SGHRS and YFSETQ.

This clone occurred once. The V and J genes are TRBV9 and TRBJ2-6, with D unresolved. The ends were cut back, 6 bases at V and 4 bases at J, with 14 bases in the middle. Germline CDR1 SGDLS, CDR2 YYNGEE. The CDR3 runs to 15 residues. As DNA, the CDR3 is TGTGCCAGCACCGCCGGTTCTCTGGGGGCCAACGTCCTGACTTTC. Translating it yields CASTAGSLGANVLTF.

The chain carries TRBV19 and TRBJ1-4; 9 nucleotides agree with TRBD1. V lost 6 bases, J lost 7 bases, and 12 bases stayed unmatched. CDR3 length: 16 residues. Germline CDR1 reads LNHDA; CDR2 reads SQIVND (reference sequence). The CDR3 here is CASRERRGQGFEKLFF. The CDR3 DNA reads TGTGCCAGTAGGGAGAGGAGGGGACAGGGATTTGAAAAACTGTTTTTT.

The CDR3 protein is CASSATGRGGDEQFF. The CDR3 nucleotides read TGTGCCAGCAGCGCCACAGGAAGGGGTGGCGATGAGCAGTTCTTC. The chain links TRBV9 to TRBJ2-1, with TRBD1 as a possible D gene (5 bases). V was cut by 3 bases and J by 8 bases, with 18 bases left in between. Germline V gene lookup returns CDR1 SGDLS and CDR2 YYNGEE. The CDR3 consists of 15 residues.